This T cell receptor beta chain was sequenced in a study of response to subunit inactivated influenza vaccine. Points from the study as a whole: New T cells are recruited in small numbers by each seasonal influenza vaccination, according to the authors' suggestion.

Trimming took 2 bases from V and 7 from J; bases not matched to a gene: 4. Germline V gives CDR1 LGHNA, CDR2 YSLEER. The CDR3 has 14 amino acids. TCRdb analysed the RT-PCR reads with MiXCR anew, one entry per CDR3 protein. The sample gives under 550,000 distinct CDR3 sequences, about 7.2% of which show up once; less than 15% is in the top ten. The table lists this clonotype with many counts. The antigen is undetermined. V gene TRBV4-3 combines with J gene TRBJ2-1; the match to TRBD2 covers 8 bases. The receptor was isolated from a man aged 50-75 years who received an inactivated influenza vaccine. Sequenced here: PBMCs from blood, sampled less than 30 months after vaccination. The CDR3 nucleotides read TGCGCCAGCAGCCAATCACTAGCGGCAAATGAGCAGTTCTTC. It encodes CASSQSLAANEQFF.